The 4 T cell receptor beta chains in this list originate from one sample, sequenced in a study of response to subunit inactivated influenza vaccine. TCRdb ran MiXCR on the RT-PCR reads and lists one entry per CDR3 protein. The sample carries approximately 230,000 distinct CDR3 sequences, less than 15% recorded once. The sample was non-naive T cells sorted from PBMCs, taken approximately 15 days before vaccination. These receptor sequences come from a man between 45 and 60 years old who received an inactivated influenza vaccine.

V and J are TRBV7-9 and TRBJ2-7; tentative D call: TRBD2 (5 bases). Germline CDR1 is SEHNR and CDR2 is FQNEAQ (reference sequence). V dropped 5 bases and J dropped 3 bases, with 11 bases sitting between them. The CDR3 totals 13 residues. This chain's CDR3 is CASSPEGLYEQYF. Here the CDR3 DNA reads TGTGCCAGCAGCCCCGAGGGTCTCTACGAGCAGTACTTC.

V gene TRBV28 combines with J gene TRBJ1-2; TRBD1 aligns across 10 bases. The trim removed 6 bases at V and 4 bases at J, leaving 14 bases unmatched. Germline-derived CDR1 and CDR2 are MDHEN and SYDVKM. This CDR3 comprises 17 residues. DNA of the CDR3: TGTGCCAGCAGCTTCTCGTTCGACAGGGGGCGAGGCTATGGCTACACCTTC. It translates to CASSFSFDRGRGYGYTF.

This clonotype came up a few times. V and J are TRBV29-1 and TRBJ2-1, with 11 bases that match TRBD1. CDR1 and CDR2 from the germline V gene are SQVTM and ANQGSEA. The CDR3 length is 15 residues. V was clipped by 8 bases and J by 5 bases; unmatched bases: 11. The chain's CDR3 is CSPLGQGVLNNEQFF. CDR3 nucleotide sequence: TGCAGCCCGCTGGGACAGGGGGTTCTAAACAATGAGCAGTTCTTC.

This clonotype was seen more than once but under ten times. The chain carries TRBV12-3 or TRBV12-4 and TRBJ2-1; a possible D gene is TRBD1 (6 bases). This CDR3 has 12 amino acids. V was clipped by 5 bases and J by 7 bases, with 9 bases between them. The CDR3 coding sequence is TGTGCCAGCAGTCCCGGACAGAATGAGCAGTTCTTC. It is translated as CASSPGQNEQFF.